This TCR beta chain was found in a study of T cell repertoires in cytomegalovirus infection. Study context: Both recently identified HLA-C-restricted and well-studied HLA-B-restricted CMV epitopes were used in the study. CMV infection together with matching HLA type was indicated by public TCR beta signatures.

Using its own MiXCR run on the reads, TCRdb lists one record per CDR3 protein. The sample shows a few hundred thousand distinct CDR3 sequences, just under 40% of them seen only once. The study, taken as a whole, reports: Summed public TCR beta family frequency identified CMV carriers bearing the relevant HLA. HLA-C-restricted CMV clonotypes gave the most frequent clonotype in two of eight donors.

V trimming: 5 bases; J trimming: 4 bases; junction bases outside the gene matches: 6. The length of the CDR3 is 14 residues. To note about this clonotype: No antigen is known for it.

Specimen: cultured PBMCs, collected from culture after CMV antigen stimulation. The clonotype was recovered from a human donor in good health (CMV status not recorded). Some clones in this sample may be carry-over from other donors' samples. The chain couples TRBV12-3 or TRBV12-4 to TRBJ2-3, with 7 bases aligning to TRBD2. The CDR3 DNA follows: TGTGCCAGCAGTCGGACTAGTGTATCAGATACGCAGTATTTT. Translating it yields CASSRTSVSDTQYF.